The clone carrying this T cell receptor (beta chain) was detected many times. This entry is derived from a study of T-cell reconstitution after alpha-beta-depleted transplantation in children. Researchers prepared the TCRbeta library using unique molecular identifiers, the study reports. TCRdb ran MiXCR on the PCR reads and lists one entry per CDR3 protein. The repertoire holds 190,000 or so distinct CDR3 sequences, about 6.4% seen once, with approximately 3% in the top ten. Germline CDR1 is SQVTM and CDR2 is ANQGSEA. V was clipped by 5 bases and J by 9 bases, with 14 bases between them. The CDR3 extends over 12 amino acids.

The TCR was taken from a human donor who donated a stem cell graft to a child with Wiskott-Aldrich syndrome. The chain has TRBV29-1 and TRBJ1-5; perhaps TRBD1 as D (5 bases). The material was PBMCs from the stem cell graft donor, obtained from the stem cell graft. CDR3 sequence: CSVFGAGGPQHF. CDR3 nucleotide sequence: TGCAGCGTTTTTGGGGCCGGTGGGCCCCAGCATTTT.